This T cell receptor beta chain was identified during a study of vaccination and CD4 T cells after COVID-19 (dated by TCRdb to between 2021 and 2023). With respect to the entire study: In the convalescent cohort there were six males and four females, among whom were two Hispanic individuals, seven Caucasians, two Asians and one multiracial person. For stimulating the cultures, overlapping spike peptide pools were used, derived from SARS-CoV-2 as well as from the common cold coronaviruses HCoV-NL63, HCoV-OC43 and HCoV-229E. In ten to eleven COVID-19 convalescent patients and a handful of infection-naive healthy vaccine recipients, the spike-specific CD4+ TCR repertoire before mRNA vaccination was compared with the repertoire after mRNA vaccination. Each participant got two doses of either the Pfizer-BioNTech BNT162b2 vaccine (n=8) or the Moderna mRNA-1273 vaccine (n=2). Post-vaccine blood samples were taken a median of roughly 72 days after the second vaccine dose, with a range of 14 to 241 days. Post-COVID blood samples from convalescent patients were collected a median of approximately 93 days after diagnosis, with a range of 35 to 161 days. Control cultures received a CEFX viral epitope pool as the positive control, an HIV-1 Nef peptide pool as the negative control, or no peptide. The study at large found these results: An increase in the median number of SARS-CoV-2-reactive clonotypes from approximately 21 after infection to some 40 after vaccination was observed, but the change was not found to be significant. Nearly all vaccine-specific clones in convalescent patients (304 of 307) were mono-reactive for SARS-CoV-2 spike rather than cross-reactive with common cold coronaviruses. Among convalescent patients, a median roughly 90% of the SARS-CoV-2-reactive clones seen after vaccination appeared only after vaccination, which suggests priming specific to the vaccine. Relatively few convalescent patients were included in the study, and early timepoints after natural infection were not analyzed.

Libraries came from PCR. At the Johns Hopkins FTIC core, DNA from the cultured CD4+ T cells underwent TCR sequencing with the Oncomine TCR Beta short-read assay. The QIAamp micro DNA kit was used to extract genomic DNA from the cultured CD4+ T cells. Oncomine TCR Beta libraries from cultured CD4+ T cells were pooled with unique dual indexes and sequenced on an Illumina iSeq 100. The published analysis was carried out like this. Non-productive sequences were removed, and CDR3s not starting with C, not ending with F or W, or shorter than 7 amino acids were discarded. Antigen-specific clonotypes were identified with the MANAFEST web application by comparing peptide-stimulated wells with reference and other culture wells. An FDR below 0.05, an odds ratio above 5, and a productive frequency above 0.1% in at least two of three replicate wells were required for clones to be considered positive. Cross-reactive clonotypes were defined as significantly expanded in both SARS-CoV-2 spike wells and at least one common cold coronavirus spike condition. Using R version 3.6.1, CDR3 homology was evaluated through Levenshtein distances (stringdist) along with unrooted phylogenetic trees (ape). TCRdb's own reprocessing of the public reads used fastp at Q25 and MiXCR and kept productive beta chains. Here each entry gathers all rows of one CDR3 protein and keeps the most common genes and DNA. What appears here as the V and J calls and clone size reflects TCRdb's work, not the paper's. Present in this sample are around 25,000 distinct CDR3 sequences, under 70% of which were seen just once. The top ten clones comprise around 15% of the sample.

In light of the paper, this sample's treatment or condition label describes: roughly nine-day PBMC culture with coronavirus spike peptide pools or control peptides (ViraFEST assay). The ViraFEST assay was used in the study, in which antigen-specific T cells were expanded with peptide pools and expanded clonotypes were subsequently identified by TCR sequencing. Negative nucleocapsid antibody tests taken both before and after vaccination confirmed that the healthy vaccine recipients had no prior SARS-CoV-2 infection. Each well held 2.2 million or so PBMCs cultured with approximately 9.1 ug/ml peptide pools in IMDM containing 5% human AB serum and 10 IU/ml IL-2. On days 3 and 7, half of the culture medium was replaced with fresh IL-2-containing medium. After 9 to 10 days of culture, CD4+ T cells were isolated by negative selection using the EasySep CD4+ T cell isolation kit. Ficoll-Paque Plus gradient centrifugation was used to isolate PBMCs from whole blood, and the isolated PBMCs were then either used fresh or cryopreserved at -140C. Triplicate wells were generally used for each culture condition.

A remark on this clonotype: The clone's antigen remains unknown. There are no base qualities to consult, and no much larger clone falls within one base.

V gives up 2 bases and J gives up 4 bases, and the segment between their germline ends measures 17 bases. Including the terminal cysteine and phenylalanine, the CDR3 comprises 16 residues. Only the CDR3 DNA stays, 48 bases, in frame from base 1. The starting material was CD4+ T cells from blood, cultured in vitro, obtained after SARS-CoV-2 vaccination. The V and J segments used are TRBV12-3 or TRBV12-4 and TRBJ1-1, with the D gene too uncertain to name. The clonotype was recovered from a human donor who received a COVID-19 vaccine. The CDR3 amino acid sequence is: CASSLSPLIRVTEAFF. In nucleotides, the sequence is TGTGCCAGCAGTTTATCCCCCTTAATTAGGGTCACTGAAGCTTTCTTT.